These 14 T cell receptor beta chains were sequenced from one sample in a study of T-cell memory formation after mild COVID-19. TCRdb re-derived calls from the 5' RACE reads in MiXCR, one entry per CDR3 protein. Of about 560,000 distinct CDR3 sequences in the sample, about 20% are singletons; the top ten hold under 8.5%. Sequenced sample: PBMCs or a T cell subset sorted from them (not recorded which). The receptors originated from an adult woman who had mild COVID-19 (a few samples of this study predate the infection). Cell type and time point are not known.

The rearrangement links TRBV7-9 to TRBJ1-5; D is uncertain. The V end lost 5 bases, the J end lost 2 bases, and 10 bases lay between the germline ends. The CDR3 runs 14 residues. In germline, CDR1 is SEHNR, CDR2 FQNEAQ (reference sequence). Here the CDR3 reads CASSGNAGNQPQHF. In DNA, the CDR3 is TGTGCCAGCAGCGGAAATGCTGGCAATCAGCCCCAGCATTTT.

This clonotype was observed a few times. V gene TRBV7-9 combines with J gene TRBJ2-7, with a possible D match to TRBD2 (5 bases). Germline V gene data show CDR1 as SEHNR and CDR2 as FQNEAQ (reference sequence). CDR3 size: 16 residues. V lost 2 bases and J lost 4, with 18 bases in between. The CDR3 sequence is CASSLSTGTRDYEQYF. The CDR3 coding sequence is TGTGCCAGCAGCTTATCGACGGGAACTAGGGATTACGAGCAGTACTTC.

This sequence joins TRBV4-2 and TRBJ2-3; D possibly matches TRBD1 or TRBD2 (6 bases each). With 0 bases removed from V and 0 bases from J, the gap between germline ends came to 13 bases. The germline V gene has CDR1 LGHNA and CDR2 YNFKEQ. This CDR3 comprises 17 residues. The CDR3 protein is CASSQDITGASTDTQYF. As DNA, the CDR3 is TGTGCCAGCAGCCAAGATATAACGGGGGCTAGCACAGATACGCAGTATTTT.

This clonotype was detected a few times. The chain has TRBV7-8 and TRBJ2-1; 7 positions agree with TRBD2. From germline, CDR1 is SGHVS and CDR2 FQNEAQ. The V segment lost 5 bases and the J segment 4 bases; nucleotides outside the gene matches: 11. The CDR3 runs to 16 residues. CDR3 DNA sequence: TGTGCCAGCAGCCAAAGGGTGGGACTACAATACAATGAGCAGTTCTTC. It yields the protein CASSQRVGLQYNEQFF.

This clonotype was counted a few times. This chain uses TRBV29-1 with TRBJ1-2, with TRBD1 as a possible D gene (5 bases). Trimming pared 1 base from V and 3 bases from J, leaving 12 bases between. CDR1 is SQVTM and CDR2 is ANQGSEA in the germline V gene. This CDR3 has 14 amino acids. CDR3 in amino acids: CSVEVVLGDYGYTF. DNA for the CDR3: TGCAGCGTTGAAGTGGTCCTGGGGGACTATGGCTACACCTTC.

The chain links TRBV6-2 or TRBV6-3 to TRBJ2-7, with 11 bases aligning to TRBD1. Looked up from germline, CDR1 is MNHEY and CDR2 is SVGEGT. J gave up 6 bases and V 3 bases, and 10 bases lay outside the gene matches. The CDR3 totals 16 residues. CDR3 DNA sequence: TGTGCCAGCAGTTATCTCCAAGGACAGGGGGCGGTCGAGCAGTACTTC. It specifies CASSYLQGQGAVEQYF.

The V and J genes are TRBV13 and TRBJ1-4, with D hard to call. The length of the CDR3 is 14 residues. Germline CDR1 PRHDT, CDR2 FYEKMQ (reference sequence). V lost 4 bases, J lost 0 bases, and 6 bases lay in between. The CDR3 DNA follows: TGTGCCAGCAGCTCGTGGGCAACTAATGAAAAACTGTTTTTT. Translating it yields CASSSWATNEKLFF.

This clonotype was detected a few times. Here the CDR3 DNA reads TGTGCCAGCTCACAAAACGGGGCAGGGGCTATGAACACTGAAGCTTTCTTT. Encoded protein: CASSQNGAGAMNTEAFF. V gene TRBV18 combines with J gene TRBJ1-1, with D possibly TRBD1 on 6 matching bases. The germline gives CDR1 KGHSH, CDR2 LQKENI. This CDR3 spans 17 amino acids. Trimming left V 4 bases short and J 0 bases short, with 18 bases between.

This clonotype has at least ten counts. The CDR3 bases are TGTGCCAGCGGGACTAGCACAGATACGCAGTATTTT. It specifies CASGTSTDTQYF. This rearrangement joins TRBV3-1 to TRBJ2-3, with a weak D call TRBD2 (6 bases). Germline loops: CDR1 LGHDT, CDR2 YNNKEL (reference sequence). The V end lost 8 bases, the J end lost 0 bases, and 6 bases lay between the germline ends. This CDR3 region has 12 residues.

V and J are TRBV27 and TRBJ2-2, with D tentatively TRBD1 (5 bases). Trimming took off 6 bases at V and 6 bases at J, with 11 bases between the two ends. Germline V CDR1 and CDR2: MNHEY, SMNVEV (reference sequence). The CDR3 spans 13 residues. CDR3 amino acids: CASRPQGPGELFF. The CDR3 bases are TGTGCCAGCAGACCCCAGGGCCCCGGGGAGCTGTTTTTT.

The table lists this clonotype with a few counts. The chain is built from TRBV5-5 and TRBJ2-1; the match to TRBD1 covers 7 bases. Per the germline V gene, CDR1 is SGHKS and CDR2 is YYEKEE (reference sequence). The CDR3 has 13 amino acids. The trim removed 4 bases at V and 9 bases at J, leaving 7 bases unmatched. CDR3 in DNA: TGTGCCAGCAGCGTACAGGGGTCGGGTGAGCAGTTCTTC. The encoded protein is CASSVQGSGEQFF.

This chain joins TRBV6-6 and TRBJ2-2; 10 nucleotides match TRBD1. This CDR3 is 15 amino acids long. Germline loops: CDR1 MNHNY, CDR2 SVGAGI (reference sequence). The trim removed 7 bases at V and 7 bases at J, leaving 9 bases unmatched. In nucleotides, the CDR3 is TGTGCCAGCAAAGGGACAGGGGCCGTTCACGGGGAGCTGTTTTTT. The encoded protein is CASKGTGAVHGELFF.

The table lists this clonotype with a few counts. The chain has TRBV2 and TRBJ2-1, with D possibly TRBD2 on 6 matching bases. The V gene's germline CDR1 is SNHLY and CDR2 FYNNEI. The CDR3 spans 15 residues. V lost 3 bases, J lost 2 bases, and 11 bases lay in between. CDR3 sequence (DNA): TGTGCCAGCAGTGAGCAACTAGCAGCCTACAATGAGCAGTTCTTC. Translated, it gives CASSEQLAAYNEQFF.

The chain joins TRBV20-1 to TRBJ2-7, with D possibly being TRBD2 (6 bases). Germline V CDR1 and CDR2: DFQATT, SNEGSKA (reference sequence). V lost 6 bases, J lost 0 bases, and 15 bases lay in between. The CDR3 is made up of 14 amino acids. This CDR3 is CSATRGRSSYEQYF. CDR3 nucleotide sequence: TGCAGTGCGACTCGAGGGAGGTCCTCCTACGAGCAGTACTTC.